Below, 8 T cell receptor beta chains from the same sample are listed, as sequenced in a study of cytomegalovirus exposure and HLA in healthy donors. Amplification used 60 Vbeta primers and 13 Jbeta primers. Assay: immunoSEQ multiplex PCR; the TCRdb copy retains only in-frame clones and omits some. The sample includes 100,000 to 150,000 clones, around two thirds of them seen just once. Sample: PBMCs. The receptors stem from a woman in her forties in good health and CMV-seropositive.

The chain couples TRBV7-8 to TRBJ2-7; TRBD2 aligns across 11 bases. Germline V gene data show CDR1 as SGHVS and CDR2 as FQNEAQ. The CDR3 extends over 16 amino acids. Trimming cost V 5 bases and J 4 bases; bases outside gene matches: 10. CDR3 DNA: TGTGCCAGCAGCCAAGGGACTAGCGGCAGCCGATACGAGCAGTACTTC. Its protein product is CASSQGTSGSRYEQYF.

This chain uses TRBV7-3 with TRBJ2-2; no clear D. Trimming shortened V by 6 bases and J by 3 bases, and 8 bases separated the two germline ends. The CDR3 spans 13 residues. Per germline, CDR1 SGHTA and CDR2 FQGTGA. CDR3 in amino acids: CASSQGDTGELFF. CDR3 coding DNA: TGTGCCAGCAGTCAAGGAGACACCGGGGAGCTGTTTTTT.

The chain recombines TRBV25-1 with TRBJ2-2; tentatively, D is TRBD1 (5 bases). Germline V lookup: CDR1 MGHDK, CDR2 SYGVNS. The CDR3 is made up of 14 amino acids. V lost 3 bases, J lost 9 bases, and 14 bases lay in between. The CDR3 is CASSEFQGNRELFF. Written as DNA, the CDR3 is TGTGCCAGCAGTGAGTTTCAGGGTAACCGGGAGCTGTTTTTT. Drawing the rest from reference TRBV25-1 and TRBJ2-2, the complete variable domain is EADIYQTPRYLVIGTGKKITLECSQTMGHDKMYWYQQDPGMELHLIHYSYGVNSTEKGDLSSESTVSRIRTEHFPLTLESARPSHTSQYLCASSEFQGNRELFFGEGSRLTVL.

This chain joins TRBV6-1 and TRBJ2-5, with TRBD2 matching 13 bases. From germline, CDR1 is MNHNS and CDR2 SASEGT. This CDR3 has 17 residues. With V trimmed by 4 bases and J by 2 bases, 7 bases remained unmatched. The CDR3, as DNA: TGTGCCAGCAGTGGGAGGACTAGCGGGGGCCTACAAGAGACCCAGTACTTC. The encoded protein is CASSGRTSGGLQETQYF.

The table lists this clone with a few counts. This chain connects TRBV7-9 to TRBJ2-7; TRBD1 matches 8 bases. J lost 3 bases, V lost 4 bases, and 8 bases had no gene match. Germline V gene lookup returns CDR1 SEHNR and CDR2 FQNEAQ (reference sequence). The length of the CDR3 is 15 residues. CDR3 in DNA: TGTGCCAGCAGCTACTCCGGACAGGGAGGCTACGAGCAGTACTTC. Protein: CASSYSGQGGYEQYF.

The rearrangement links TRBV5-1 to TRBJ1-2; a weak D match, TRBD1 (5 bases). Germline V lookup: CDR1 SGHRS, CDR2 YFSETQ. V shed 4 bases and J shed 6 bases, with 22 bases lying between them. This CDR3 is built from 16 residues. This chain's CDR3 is CASSRGFPGTLDGYTF. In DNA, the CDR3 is TGCGCCAGCAGCCGGGGGTTCCCCGGGACTCTAGATGGCTACACCTTC.

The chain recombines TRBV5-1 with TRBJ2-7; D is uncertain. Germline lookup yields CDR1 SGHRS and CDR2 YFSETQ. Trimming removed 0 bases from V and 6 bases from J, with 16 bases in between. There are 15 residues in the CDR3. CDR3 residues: CASSLEARSEVEQYF. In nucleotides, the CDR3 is TGCGCCAGCAGCTTGGAGGCCCGGAGCGAAGTCGAGCAGTACTTC.

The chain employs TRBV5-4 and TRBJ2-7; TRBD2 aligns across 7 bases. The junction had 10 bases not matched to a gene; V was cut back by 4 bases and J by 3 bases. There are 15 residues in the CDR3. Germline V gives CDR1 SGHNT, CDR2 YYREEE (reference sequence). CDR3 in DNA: TGTGCCAGCAGCCTGGAAGGGACTAAACTCTACGAGCAGTACTTC. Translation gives CASSLEGTKLYEQYF.